This T cell receptor (beta chain) was found in a study of T cells after yellow fever vaccination. Overall study context: Low-cell-number fractions underwent preparation using SMART-Seq v4 Ultra Low Input. Study results and caveats: Abundant contaminating clonotypes from the bulk population could appear in FACS-sorted repertoires. Reappearance after the booster was seen for most primary-vaccination clones, at approximately 97% CD4 and around 88% CD8.

5'RACE template switching generated TCR cDNA, adding a universal primer site and UMIs. MiXCR was run by TCRdb on the 5' RACE reads, yielding one entry per CDR3 protein. The sample has 400,000 to 450,000 distinct CDR3 sequences; around a sixth are singletons. As regards this clonotype: The antigen is not known.

CDR3 length: 14 amino acids. V gave up 5 bases and J gave up 0 bases, with 9 bases separating them. Germline V gene data show CDR1 as SGHTA and CDR2 as FQGTGA. The sample consisted of PBMCs, taken before the yellow fever booster vaccination. The clonotype comes from a man younger than 35 who received the YFV17D yellow fever vaccine. This sequence joins TRBV7-3 and TRBJ2-3, with D uncertain. DNA of the CDR3: TGTGCCAGCAGCCCCTACTCTAGCACAGATACGCAGTATTTT. Protein product: CASSPYSSTDTQYF.